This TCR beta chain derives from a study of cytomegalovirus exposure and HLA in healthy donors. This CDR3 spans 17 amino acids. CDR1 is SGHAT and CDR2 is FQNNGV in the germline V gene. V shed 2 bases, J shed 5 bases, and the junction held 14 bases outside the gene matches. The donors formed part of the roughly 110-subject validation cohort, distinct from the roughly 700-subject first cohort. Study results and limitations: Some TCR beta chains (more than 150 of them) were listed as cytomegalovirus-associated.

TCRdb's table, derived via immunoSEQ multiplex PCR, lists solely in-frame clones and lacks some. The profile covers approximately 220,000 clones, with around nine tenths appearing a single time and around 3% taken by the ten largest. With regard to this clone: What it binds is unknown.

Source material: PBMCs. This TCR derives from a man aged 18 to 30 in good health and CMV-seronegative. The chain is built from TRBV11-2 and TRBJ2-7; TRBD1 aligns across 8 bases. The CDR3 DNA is TGTGCCAGCAGCTTATACTGGCGGGACAGGTTATCCGACGAGCAGTACTTC. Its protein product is CASSLYWRDRLSDEQYF.